This TCR beta chain originates from a study of CD4 T cells in relation to SARS-CoV-2 and coronaviruses. Study context: ViraFEST: approximately 10-day antigen culture of PBMCs, then TCR beta CDR3 sequencing. Controls used an HIV-1 Nef peptide pool or no peptide. Overall study results and limits: Compared with monoreactive clones, crossreactive clones showed significantly weaker SARS-CoV-2 expansion.

Method: immunoSEQ multiplex PCR; TCRdb's copy keeps in-frame clones and lacks some. In the table there are tens of thousands of clones, less than 75% of which are singletons. The sample holds a few counts of this clone. What it binds is unknown. Trimming stripped 7 bases from V and 0 bases from J, with 13 bases between. The germline V gene encodes CDR1 SNHLY and CDR2 FYNNEI. This CDR3 comprises 15 residues. Unexposed donor CD4+ T cells date from about 2011-2018, before the COVID-19 pandemic. After about 11 days of culture, CD4+ T cells were isolated. Half the medium was replaced with IL-2 medium on days 3 and 7.

This TCR was sampled from a human donor in good health. The sample comprised CD4+ T cells from PBMCs, cultured in vitro. The V and J genes are TRBV2 and TRBJ1-3; possible D gene TRBD1, 6 bases. CDR3 sequence: CASTRTASSGNTIYF. CDR3 DNA sequence: TGTGCCAGCACTAGGACAGCTAGCTCTGGAAACACCATATATTTT.